This is a list of T cell receptor beta chains from one sample in a study of molecular identifiers for immune sequencing clone quantification. TCRdb re-called the PCR reads through MiXCR, storing one row per CDR3 protein. The data hold about 640,000 distinct CDR3 sequences, with 15% to 20% observed a single time. Sequenced input: naive CD8+ T cells from blood, with Jurkat cell RNA spiked in. The source of these receptors is a human donor in good health. Some libraries in this study had Jurkat cell RNA spiked in. Each CDR3 is given with its conserved first and last residue. The D gene is left open where the match is weak. Clone size is not always given. Where it is, it says once, few, many or a class for expanded clones.

v_gene	d_gene	j_gene	abundance	CDR3nt	CDR3aa
TRBV20-1	.	TRBJ1-5	many	TGCAGTGCGGGTCAGCCCCAGCATTTT	CSAGQPQHF
TRBV20-1	.	TRBJ2-1	.	TGCAGTGCTCCCCTCCGGGGGACAGTTCGGAATGAGCAGTTCTTC	CSAPLRGTVRNEQFF
TRBV7-2	.	TRBJ2-3	.	TGTGCCAGCAGCTTAATGGAAGTCTATTCCACAGATACGCAGTATTTT	CASSLMEVYSTDTQYF
TRBV2	.	TRBJ2-7	.	TGTGCCAGCAGTGAGGACAAGGCCTACGAGCAGTACTTC	CASSEDKAYEQYF
TRBV7-2	TRBD1	TRBJ2-1	many	TGTGCCAGCAGCTTAGCGAGGGGGCTGAATGAGCAGTTCTTC	CASSLARGLNEQFF
TRBV5-4	.	TRBJ2-7	many	TGTGCCAGCAGCCCGTCGAGGGAAAGCTCCTACGAGCAGTACTTC	CASSPSRESSYEQYF
TRBV12-3/TRBV12-4	.	TRBJ2-7	.	TGTGCCGGCAGTTTAGGGGCCGGGGGATCCTACGAGCAGTACTTC	CAGSLGAGGSYEQYF
TRBV19	.	TRBJ2-3	.	TGTGCCAGTAGTATGGGACGGTTCACAGATACGCAGTATTTT	CASSMGRFTDTQYF
TRBV20-1	.	TRBJ1-5	once	TGCAGTGCTATATCGATAGGCTTCAGCAATCAGCCCCGGCATTTT	CSAISIGFSNQPRHF
TRBV11-1	.	TRBJ2-5	.	TGTGCCAGCAGCTTAACTAGAGGGGTGCAAGAGACCCAGTACTTC	CASSLTRGVQETQYF
TRBV5-4	.	TRBJ1-1	.	TGTGCCAGCAGCTTGGACCAACACACTGAAGCTTTCTTT	CASSLDQHTEAFF
TRBV6-2/TRBV6-3	.	TRBJ1-2	few	TGTGCCAGCAGTTACGTAGGGCAGGGGATCTATGGCTACACCTTC	CASSYVGQGIYGYTF
TRBV5-1	TRBD1	TRBJ1-1	.	TGCGCCAGCAGCTCTGGGACAGGGGCGAACACTGAAGCTTTCTTT	CASSSGTGANTEAFF
TRBV20-1	.	TRBJ2-7	few	TGCAGTGCTAGAGATCTTGGCGGAGCTTCCTACGAGCAGTACTTC	CSARDLGGASYEQYF
TRBV5-1	TRBD2	TRBJ2-2	.	TGCGCCAGCAACGGACTAGCGGGAGTCGGCACCGGGGAGCTGTTTTTT	CASNGLAGVGTGELFF
TRBV19	.	TRBJ1-4	many	TGTGCCAGTACCCCCGGGACCCTAGCCCATGAAAAACTGTTTTTT	CASTPGTLAHEKLFF
TRBV7-9	.	TRBJ2-7	many	TGTGCCAGCAGCACGAAGACACAGGCCTACGAGCAGTACTTC	CASSTKTQAYEQYF
TRBV18	.	TRBJ2-3	few	TGTGCCAGCTCGGACTGGTCACAGGACACAGATACGCAGTATTTT	CASSDWSQDTDTQYF
TRBV20-1	.	TRBJ1-3	many	TGCAGTGCTAGAGACCCCGGGGGCTCTGGAAACACCATATATTTT	CSARDPGGSGNTIYF
TRBV7-2	.	TRBJ2-3	many	TGTGCCAGCAGCTCCCGGGACTCAAGTGGAGATACGCAGTATTTT	CASSSRDSSGDTQYF
TRBV6-5	.	TRBJ1-1	many	TGTGCCAGCAGTTACGTAACAGGGTTGGCTACTGAAGCTTTCTTT	CASSYVTGLATEAFF
TRBV6-5	.	TRBJ2-5	.	TGTGCCAGCAGTCGATGGGGCGCGGACCAAGAGACCCAGTACTTC	CASSRWGADQETQYF
TRBV9	TRBD2	TRBJ2-7	.	TGTGCCAGCAGCGCGCTTGAAGCGGGGGAGTCCTACGAGCAGTACTTC	CASSALEAGESYEQYF
TRBV19	.	TRBJ1-1	.	TGTGCCAGTAATGCCGGTCTGGTCGGGGCTGAAGCTTTCTTT	CASNAGLVGAEAFF
TRBV2	.	TRBJ1-2	many	TGTGCCAGCAGAGGGATTAACTATGGCTACACCTTC	CASRGINYGYTF
TRBV7-2	.	TRBJ2-7	many	TGTGCCAGCAGCCAACCGGGTTTCTACGAGCAGTACTTC	CASSQPGFYEQYF
TRBV2	.	TRBJ2-3	many	TGTGCCAGCAGCCCAGGGGCCCCAGGGCAGTATTTT	CASSPGAPGQYF